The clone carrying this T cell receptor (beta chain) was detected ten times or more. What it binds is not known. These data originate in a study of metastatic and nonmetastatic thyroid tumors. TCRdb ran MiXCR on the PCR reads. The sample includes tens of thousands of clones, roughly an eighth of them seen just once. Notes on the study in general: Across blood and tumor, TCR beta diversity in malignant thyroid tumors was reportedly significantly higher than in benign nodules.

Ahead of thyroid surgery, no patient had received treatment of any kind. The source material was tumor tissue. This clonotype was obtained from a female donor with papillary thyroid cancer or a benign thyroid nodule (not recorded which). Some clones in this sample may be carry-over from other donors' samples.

The CDR3 is CASSPRPGQFSTDTQYF. The CDR3, as DNA: TGTGCCAGCAGCCCCCGTCCGGGACAGTTTAGCACAGATACGCAGTATTTT. The rearrangement uses TRBV9 and TRBJ2-3; 7 bases match TRBD1. V lost 4 bases to trimming and J lost 0 bases; unmatched junction nucleotides: 11. The CDR3 loop spans 17 amino acids. Germline loops: CDR1 SGDLS, CDR2 YYNGEE.